This T cell receptor beta chain was recovered during a study of cytomegalovirus exposure and HLA in healthy donors. Study conclusions and caveats: Most TCRs appeared rarely, but some public TCRs recurred in many donors. Testing in vitro showed three CMV-associated chains specific for CMV antigens. Researchers catalogued about 160 TCR beta chains as cytomegalovirus-associated.

Remarks on this clone: The antigen is unknown.

Assay used: immunoSEQ multiplex PCR; TCRdb lists only in-frame clones, some missing. Among tens of thousands of clones listed, around 89% were seen once. It was the roughly 120-subject validation cohort, separate from the roughly 700-subject first cohort, to which the donors belonged. The sequence was obtained from a woman between 18 and 30 years old in good health and CMV-seronegative. The sequencing sample was made of PBMCs.

CDR3 sequence reads: CASSLGLDRGLNEQFF. The DNA of the CDR3 is TGCGCCAGCAGCTTGGGGCTGGACAGGGGGCTCAATGAGCAGTTCTTC. The rearrangement joins TRBV5-1 to TRBJ2-1; 11 bases match TRBD1. V was clipped by 0 bases and J by 6 bases; unmatched bases: 5. The CDR3 extends over 16 amino acids. Germline V lookup: CDR1 SGHRS, CDR2 YFSETQ.